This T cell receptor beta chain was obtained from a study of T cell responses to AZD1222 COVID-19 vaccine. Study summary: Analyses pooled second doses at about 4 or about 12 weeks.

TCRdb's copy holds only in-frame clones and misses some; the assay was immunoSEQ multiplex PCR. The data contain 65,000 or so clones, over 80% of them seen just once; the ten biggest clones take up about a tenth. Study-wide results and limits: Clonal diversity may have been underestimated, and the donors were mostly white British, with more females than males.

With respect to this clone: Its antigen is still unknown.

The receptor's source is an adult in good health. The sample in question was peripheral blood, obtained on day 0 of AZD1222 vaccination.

The chain's CDR3 is CASSLAVTVTDTQYF. CDR3 bases: TGCGCCAGCAGCTTGGCCGTGACGGTCACAGATACGCAGTATTTT. The chain employs TRBV5-1 and TRBJ2-3; D is unclear. The germline CDR1 and CDR2 sequences are SGHRS and YFSETQ. CDR3 length: 15 residues. V was clipped by 0 bases and J by 2 bases, with 10 bases between them.